By frequency in the sample, the clone carrying this T cell receptor (beta chain) is medium-sized. The antigen remains unidentified. The germline V gene has CDR1 SQVTM and CDR2 ANQGSEA. Unmatched junction bases numbered 16, after V lost 7 bases and J lost 10 bases. This CDR3 has 14 residues. A mixed TRB-A/B primer pool amplified rearranged TRB by multiplex touch-down PCR. TCRdb processed the multiplex PCR reads anew with MiXCR; each CDR3 protein has one entry. The sample lists thousands of distinct CDR3 sequences; around two fifths were seen once. The source of the sample is a study of T cell repertoires in aging, cancer and after chemotherapy. About the study: Donor ages fell into six groups from 30 or younger up to 70 or older.

Overall study findings and caveats: Compared with age-matched healthy donors, untreated hematological or solid cancer patients showed higher blood TCR clonality.

The template was genomic DNA from peripheral blood, not RNA. This clonotype was sampled from a human donor in good health. The chain is built from TRBV29-1 and TRBJ1-1, with 9 positions matching TRBD1. Sequenced input: blood. CDR3 protein: CSATRGTGNILAFF. The CDR3 nucleotides read TGCAGCGCTACCAGGGGGACAGGGAACATTTTAGCTTTCTTT.